The 11 T cell receptor beta chains reported below all come from one sample, sequenced in a study of shared clonotypes between healthy human individuals. Using immunoSEQ multiplex PCR, the repertoire was profiled, and TCRdb retains in-frame clones only, with some absent. Of roughly 1 million clones in the sample, around 74% were seen once. Sample: memory CD4+ T cells sorted from blood. Subset described: CD45RA-negative fraction. These receptors came from a man between 18 and 29 years old in good health.

A note on this clone: At one of its ends the junction is not consistent with the germline gene, which may arise from a read error. V is TRBV7-7 and J is TRBJ2-5; possibly TRBD1 or TRBD2 for D (7 bases each). Germline V lookup: CDR1 SSHAT, CDR2 FNYEAQ (reference sequence). The CDR3 consists of 13 residues. As DNA, the CDR3 is TGTGCTAGCAGCTTCGACAGGGAGGGGACCCAGTACTTC. It specifies CASSFDREGTQYF.

This clone was counted only a few times. The J gene is TRBJ2-7, the V gene TRBV5-3, with D uncertain. TRBV5-3 is an open reading frame, and its role is uncertain. Trimming took off 5 bases at V and 9 bases at J, with 6 bases between the two ends. The length of the CDR3 is 9 residues. CDR3 amino acids: CARRAAQYF. The CDR3 region has the DNA TGTGCCAGAAGGGCGGCGCAGTACTTC.

The genes are TRBV30 and TRBJ1-5; D gene unclear. This CDR3 spans 14 amino acids. V was cut by 0 bases and J by 5 bases, with 11 bases left in between. Looked up from germline, CDR1 is GTSNPN and CDR2 is SVGIG (reference sequence). The CDR3, as DNA: TGTGCCTGGAGTGTGGGATCGGGGTATCAGCCCCAGCATTTT. Encoded protein: CAWSVGSGYQPQHF.

This chain uses TRBV2 with TRBJ1-4; 8 bases fit TRBD1. Germline assignment: CDR1 SNHLY and CDR2 FYNNEI. J lost 0 bases, V lost 7 bases, and 10 bases had no gene match. This CDR3 is built from 17 residues. CDR3 nucleotide sequence: TGTGCCAGCATCGGACAGGGAGACCCTCCAACTAATGAAAAACTGTTTTTT. Amino acid sequence: CASIGQGDPPTNEKLFF.

The chain recombines TRBV5-8 with TRBJ2-2; D remains ambiguous. The V end lost 6 bases, the J end lost 5 bases, and 8 bases lay between the germline ends. CDR3 size: 12 residues. Germline CDR1 and CDR2: SGHTS and YDEGEE. The CDR3 region has the DNA TGTGCCAGCATCCAAAGGACCGGGGAGCTGTTTTTT. The encoded protein is CASIQRTGELFF.

This clone was seen once. This chain uses TRBV7-3 with TRBJ2-5; D uncertain. This CDR3 has 13 amino acids. Germline values: CDR1 SGHTA, CDR2 FQGTGA. V was shortened by 5 bases and J by 3 bases, with 10 bases between the two germline ends. The DNA of the CDR3 is TGTGCCAGCAGCCGCGCGGTCGAAGAGACCCAGTACTTC. This translates into CASSRAVEETQYF.

The rearrangement links TRBV9 to TRBJ2-7; 10 positions agree with TRBD2. V lost 3 bases, J lost 3 bases, and 3 bases stayed unmatched. The CDR3 consists of 14 residues. In germline, CDR1 is SGDLS, CDR2 YYNGEE. DNA of the CDR3: TGTGCCAGCAGCGAGACTAGCGGGCACTACGAGCAGTACTTC. Translating gives CASSETSGHYEQYF.

The chain has TRBV5-4 and TRBJ1-1, with D unresolved. V was trimmed by 2 bases and J by 1 base, leaving 15 bases between them. This CDR3 has 16 residues. Germline lookup yields CDR1 SGHNT and CDR2 YYREEE (reference sequence). The CDR3 is CASSFVRGSGNTEAFF. CDR3 nucleotides: TGTGCCAGCAGCTTTGTGCGGGGTTCCGGGAACACTGAAGCTTTCTTT.

This clone has just a few counts. The V and J genes are TRBV4-1 and TRBJ2-1; a weak D match, TRBD2 (6 bases). This CDR3 comprises 14 residues. Trimming pared 3 bases from V and 10 bases from J, leaving 16 bases between. Germline V gene lookup returns CDR1 MGHRA and CDR2 YSYEKL. CDR3 region: CASSQPQGREEQFF. As DNA, the CDR3 is TGCGCCAGCAGCCAGCCGCAGGGACGGGAGGAGCAGTTCTTC.

This clone occurred many times. A junction boundary mismatches the germline segment, possibly from a read error. The chain recombines TRBV11-2 with TRBJ2-4; TRBD2 might be the D (6 bases). This CDR3 contains 16 residues. Germline V gene data show CDR1 as SGHAT and CDR2 as FQNNGV. CDR3 nucleotide sequence: TGTGCCAGCAGCTTAGAAACCCCGGGAGCCAAAAGCATTCAGTACTTC. This codes for CASSLETPGAKSIQYF.

To note about this clone: This could be a read error, since a much larger clone is one nucleotide away. This same CDR3 is encoded by further DNA sequences in the sample. The rearrangement links TRBV6-5 to TRBJ1-5; D gene ambiguous. Trimming removed 2 bases from V and 1 base from J, with 3 bases in between. Germline CDR1 and CDR2: MNHEY and SVGAGI. The length of the CDR3 is 13 residues. The DNA of the CDR3 is TGTGCCAGCAGTTACGGGAGCAATCAGCCCCAGCATTTT. Its protein product is CASSYGSNQPQHF.